One sample yielded the 25 T cell receptor beta chains listed below, sequenced in a study of neoadjuvant nivolumab and ipilimumab in lung cancer. Data came from immunoSEQ multiplex PCR; TCRdb stores just in-frame clones and leaves some out. The sample consists of about 3,800 clones, roughly 90% of them appearing once. This specimen was adjacent normal lung tissue, taken after neoadjuvant nivolumab, alone or with ipilimumab, at or shortly before surgery. These receptor sequences come from an adult with non-small cell lung cancer.

In this sample, this clone turned up once. The CDR3 sequence is CASKRGQFLQPQHF. Here the CDR3 DNA reads TGTGCCAGTAAAAGGGGACAGTTCCTTCAGCCCCAGCATTTT. This sequence joins TRBV2 and TRBJ1-5, with 7 bases fitting TRBD1. CDR1 is SNHLY and CDR2 is FYNNEI in the germline V gene. The CDR3 covers 14 residues. Trimming cost V 9 bases and J 6 bases; bases outside gene matches: 11.

V gene TRBV5-4 combines with J gene TRBJ2-7; the D is unclear. With 1 base removed from V and 6 bases from J, the gap between germline ends came to 17 bases. From germline, CDR1 is SGHNT and CDR2 YYREEE (reference sequence). This CDR3 has 15 amino acids. CDR3 amino acids: CASSLSVAASGEQYF. For the CDR3, the DNA is TGTGCCAGCAGCTTGTCTGTGGCCGCTAGTGGCGAGCAGTACTTC.

The rearrangement links TRBV19 to TRBJ1-2; 8 bases are a match to TRBD1. This CDR3 spans 16 amino acids. The V segment lost 5 bases and the J segment 5 bases; nucleotides outside the gene matches: 13. Germline loops: CDR1 LNHDA, CDR2 SQIVND (reference sequence). This CDR3 reads CASSLLPGQVTYGYTF. CDR3 DNA sequence: TGTGCCAGTAGTTTACTTCCGGGACAGGTAACATATGGCTACACCTTC.

The chain carries TRBV6-1 and TRBJ2-7; D gene uncertain. V lost 1 base and J 3 bases, leaving 7 bases between the germline ends. CDR1 and CDR2 from the germline V gene are MNHNS and SASEGT. The length of the CDR3 is 13 residues. CDR3 protein: CASSEGKYYEQYF. In nucleotides, the CDR3 is TGTGCCAGCAGTGAAGGGAAATACTACGAGCAGTACTTC.

The chain uses TRBV5-1 and TRBJ1-4; 8 nucleotides agree with TRBD1. The CDR3 contains 14 residues. Germline CDR1 reads SGHRS; CDR2 reads YFSETQ. The junction had 3 bases not matched to a gene; V was cut back by 4 bases and J by 4 bases. CDR3 loop: CASSPGQGNEKLFF. CDR3 DNA sequence: TGCGCCAGCAGCCCTGGACAGGGTAATGAAAAACTGTTTTTT.

The rearrangement uses TRBV5-4 and TRBJ2-7; no definite D call. V was trimmed by 3 bases and J by 0 bases, leaving 13 bases between them. The length of the CDR3 is 15 residues. CDR1 is SGHNT, CDR2 YYREEE, per germline (reference sequence). This CDR3 reads CASSSERAHSYEQYF. Here the CDR3 DNA reads TGTGCCAGCAGCTCCGAGCGCGCCCACTCCTACGAGCAGTACTTC.

V and J are TRBV5-6 and TRBJ1-1, with 9 nucleotides matching TRBD1. The CDR3 has 17 residues. Looked up from germline, CDR1 is SGHDT and CDR2 is YYEEEE. The ends lost 3 bases at V and 0 bases at J; junction bases unmatched: 9. The CDR3, as DNA: TGTGCCAGCAGCTCATTACAGGGGGCACGTATGAACACTGAAGCTTTCTTT. Protein: CASSSLQGARMNTEAFF.

This rearrangement joins TRBV5-5 to TRBJ2-7, with TRBD1 matching 7 bases. The CDR3 sequence is 14 residues long. The junction had 11 bases not matched to a gene; V was cut back by 5 bases and J by 6 bases. The germline V gene has CDR1 SGHKS and CDR2 YYEKEE (reference sequence). CDR3 bases: TGTGCCAGCAGAGAATTACAGGGGCCAGGCGAGCAGTACTTC. As protein: CASRELQGPGEQYF.

This chain connects TRBV20-1 to TRBJ2-7; tentative D call: TRBD2 (5 bases). Germline lookup yields CDR1 DFQATT and CDR2 SNEGSKA (reference sequence). The ends were cut back, 6 bases at V and 2 bases at J, with 8 bases in the middle. This CDR3 comprises 11 residues. CDR3 DNA sequence: TGCAGTGCGAGCGGAACCTACGAGCAGTACTTC. Translated: CSASGTYEQYF.

The chain couples TRBV5-1 to TRBJ1-4; 7 positions agree with TRBD1. With 2 bases clipped from V and 8 bases from J, the junction kept 6 bases outside the gene matches. The germline V gene has CDR1 SGHRS and CDR2 YFSETQ. This CDR3 region has 14 residues. The CDR3 DNA sequence: TGCGCCAGCAGCTTAACAGGGGAGGGGGAAAAACTGTTTTTT. It codes for CASSLTGEGEKLFF.

This clone was seen only once. The chain has TRBV25-1 and TRBJ1-3; D may be TRBD1 (5 bases). Germline assignment: CDR1 MGHDK and CDR2 SYGVNS. V lost 5 bases, J lost 3 bases, and 14 bases lay in between. The CDR3 extends over 15 amino acids. The CDR3 bases are TGTGCCAGCAGTCCTTACCAGGGTGATGGAAACACCATATATTTT. This gives the protein CASSPYQGDGNTIYF.

The J gene is TRBJ1-4, the V gene TRBV27; 8 positions agree with TRBD1. There are 14 residues in the CDR3. The germline V gene has CDR1 MNHEY and CDR2 SMNVEV (reference sequence). V was clipped by 8 bases and J by 7 bases; unmatched bases: 9. This CDR3 reads CASDPTGAGEKLFF. CDR3 bases: TGTGCCAGCGACCCGACAGGGGCCGGTGAAAAACTGTTTTTT.

The chain carries TRBV7-8 and TRBJ1-1; D unresolved. This CDR3 contains 13 residues. The V and J ends lost 1 base and 4 bases respectively, with 7 bases between them. Germline V lookup: CDR1 SGHVS, CDR2 FQNEAQ. CDR3: CASSLVLRTEAFF. CDR3 nucleotide sequence: TGTGCCAGCAGCTTAGTGCTTCGCACTGAAGCTTTCTTT.

The rearrangement uses TRBV19 and TRBJ2-3; D remains unclear. The CDR3 sequence is 15 residues long. Germline V gene lookup returns CDR1 LNHDA and CDR2 SQIVND (reference sequence). The V gene lost 3 bases and the J gene lost 0 bases, with 10 bases spanning the gap. For the CDR3, the DNA is TGTGCCAGTAGTATCGCTAGATCTAGCACAGATACGCAGTATTTT. It yields the protein CASSIARSSTDTQYF.

The rearrangement joins TRBV4-1 to TRBJ1-5; 10 nucleotides line up with TRBD1. CDR3 size: 17 residues. Germline V CDR1 and CDR2: MGHRA, YSYEKL. Germline trimming cut 1 base from V and 5 bases from J; bases unmatched to any gene: 8. This CDR3 reads CASSQVGSGQGYQPQHF. CDR3 nucleotide sequence: TGCGCCAGCAGCCAAGTAGGTTCGGGACAGGGGTATCAGCCCCAGCATTTT.

The chain couples TRBV27 to TRBJ2-7; D is perhaps TRBD1 or TRBD2 (7 bases each). The ends were cut back, 6 bases at V and 4 bases at J, with 22 bases in the middle. This CDR3 is 16 amino acids long. Germline CDR1 MNHEY, CDR2 SMNVEV (reference sequence). DNA of the CDR3: TGTGCCAGCAGGCCCGGGGGGACAGCCTCGCGATACGAGCAGTACTTC. Translation gives CASRPGGTASRYEQYF.

This clone appeared once. The chain uses TRBV10-3 and TRBJ2-2; D call uncertain. The CDR3 totals 13 residues. CDR1 is ENHRY, CDR2 SYGVKD, per germline. The V gene lost 7 bases and the J gene lost 6 bases, with 12 bases spanning the gap. The CDR3 loop is CAIMESIPGELFF. In nucleotides, the CDR3 is TGTGCCATCATGGAGTCGATACCCGGGGAGCTGTTTTTT.

The chain couples TRBV11-1 to TRBJ2-3, with 7 bases that match TRBD1. There are 18 residues in the CDR3. V lost 0 bases, J lost 0 bases, and 9 bases stayed unmatched. CDR1 and CDR2 from the germline V gene are SGHAT and FQDESV (reference sequence). The CDR3 loop is CASSLAGGYYASTDTQYF. The CDR3, as DNA: TGTGCCAGCAGCTTAGCAGGGGGCTACTACGCTAGCACAGATACGCAGTATTTT.

This sequence joins TRBV6-1 and TRBJ1-1; 9 nucleotides match TRBD1. V trimming: 4 bases; J trimming: 7 bases; junction bases outside the gene matches: 10. The CDR3 consists of 15 residues. CDR1 is MNHNS, CDR2 SASEGT, per germline. The CDR3 is CASSAHPGQGIEAFF. CDR3 sequence (DNA): TGTGCCAGCAGTGCCCACCCGGGACAGGGTATTGAAGCTTTCTTT.

The V gene is TRBV6-1, the J gene TRBJ2-2, with D possibly being TRBD1 (6 bases). The CDR3 is 15 amino acids. Germline V gene lookup returns CDR1 MNHNS and CDR2 SASEGT. V was pared by 8 bases and J by 6 bases, with 19 bases between. DNA of the CDR3: TGTGCCAGCGGTTGGTCACAGGGAGCCCCCGGGGAGCTGTTTTTT. Translation gives CASGWSQGAPGELFF.

The chain uses TRBV10-1 and TRBJ1-4, with a weak D call TRBD1 (5 bases). The CDR3 totals 15 residues. Per the germline V gene, CDR1 is WNHNN and CDR2 is SYGVQD (reference sequence). V dropped 6 bases and J dropped 3 bases, with 14 bases sitting between them. The CDR3 DNA reads TGCGCCAGCAGCCCCGGGACTTCGGCTAATGAAAAACTGTTTTTT. It yields the protein CASSPGTSANEKLFF.

The chain links TRBV7-9 to TRBJ2-1, with TRBD2 matching 8 bases. This CDR3 has 15 residues. The V gene end was trimmed by 5 bases and the J gene end by 8 bases; junction bases not matched to a gene: 11. Germline V gene sequence: CDR1 SEHNR, CDR2 FQNEAQ (reference sequence). CDR3 nucleotide sequence: TGTGCCAGCAGCAAAAGTAGCGGGACGGACTATGAGCAGTTCTTC. It specifies CASSKSSGTDYEQFF.

The chain is built from TRBV6-1 and TRBJ2-6; no reliable D call. The CDR3 spans 16 residues. Per the germline V gene, CDR1 is MNHNS and CDR2 is SASEGT. V lost 3 bases and J 0 bases, leaving 9 bases between the germline ends. CDR3 amino acids: CASSDSGFSGANVLTF. The CDR3 DNA reads as TGTGCCAGCAGTGATTCGGGCTTCTCTGGGGCCAACGTCCTGACTTTC.

The chain couples TRBV10-3 to TRBJ2-1, with D possibly matching TRBD2 (5 bases). CDR1 and CDR2 (germline): ENHRY, SYGVKD. V lost 7 bases to trimming and J lost 9 bases, with 19 bases between them. There are 14 residues in the CDR3. This CDR3 reads CAITSTNPPVEQFF. The CDR3 region has the DNA TGTGCCATCACCTCGACTAACCCACCCGTTGAGCAGTTCTTC.

The chain is built from TRBV28 and TRBJ1-2; D is undetermined. The V and J ends lost 6 bases and 5 bases respectively, with 10 bases between them. The germline CDR1 and CDR2 sequences are MDHEN and SYDVKM. The CDR3 length is 12 residues. The CDR3 spells CASRTIAYGYTF. The DNA of the CDR3 is TGTGCCAGCAGAACGATAGCATATGGCTACACCTTC.